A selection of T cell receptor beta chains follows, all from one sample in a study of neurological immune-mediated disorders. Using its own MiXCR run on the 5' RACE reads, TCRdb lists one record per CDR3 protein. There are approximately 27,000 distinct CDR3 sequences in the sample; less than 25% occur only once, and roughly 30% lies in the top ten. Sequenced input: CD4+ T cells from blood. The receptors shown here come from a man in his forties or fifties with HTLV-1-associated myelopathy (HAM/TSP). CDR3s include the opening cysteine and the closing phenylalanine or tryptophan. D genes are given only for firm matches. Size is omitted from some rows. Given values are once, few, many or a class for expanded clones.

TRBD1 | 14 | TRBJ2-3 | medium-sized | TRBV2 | TGTGCCAGCAGTTCCGACAGGGGGAGCAATACGCAGTATTTT | CASSSDRGSNTQYF
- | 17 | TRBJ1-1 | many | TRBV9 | TGTGCCAGCAGCGTAGGTAGTTGGTCAGGGAAAAACACTGAAGCTTTCTTT | CASSVGSWSGKNTEAFF
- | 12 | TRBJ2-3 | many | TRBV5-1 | TGCGCCAGCAGCTTGGATCTAGATACGCAGTATTTT | CASSLDLDTQYF
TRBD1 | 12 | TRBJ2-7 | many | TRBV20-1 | TGCAGTGCTCCCAGGCAGGGGGTCCAGCAGTACTTC | CSAPRQGVQQYF
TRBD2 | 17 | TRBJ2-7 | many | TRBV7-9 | TGTGCCAGCAGCCCCCCGAAGTTAGGGACTAGGGGCCACGAGCAGTACTTC | CASSPPKLGTRGHEQYF
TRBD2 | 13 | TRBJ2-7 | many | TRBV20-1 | TGCAGTGCTCCACGCTCGGGGGCGGGAGGGCAGTACTTC | CSAPRSGAGGQYF
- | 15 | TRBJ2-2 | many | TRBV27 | TGTGCCAGCAGTGAAACCTGGGCCAACACCGGGGAGCTGTTTTTT | CASSETWANTGELFF
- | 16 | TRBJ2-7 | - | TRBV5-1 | TGCGCCAGCAGCCTAGGTAAACACCAAGGAGCCTACGAGCAGTACTTC | CASSLGKHQGAYEQYF
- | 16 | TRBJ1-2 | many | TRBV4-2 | TGTGCCAGCAGCCAGGGCGGGGCAGGCCTTAGCTATGGCTACACCTTC | CASSQGGAGLSYGYTF
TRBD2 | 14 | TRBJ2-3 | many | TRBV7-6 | TGTGCCAGCAGCTTATCCCTAGCGGGAGATACGCAGTATTTT | CASSLSLAGDTQYF
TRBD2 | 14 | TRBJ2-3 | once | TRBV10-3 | TGTGCCACACGAGGCAGCGGGGGGGGAGATACGCAGTATTTT | CATRGSGGGDTQYF
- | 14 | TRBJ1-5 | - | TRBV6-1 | TGTGCCAGCAGTGCACAGGGTTCTGGGCAGCCCCAGCATTTT | CASSAQGSGQPQHF
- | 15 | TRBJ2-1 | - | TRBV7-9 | TGTGCCAGCAGCTTGGTTGGGGCGCGATCAAATGAGCAGTTCTTC | CASSLVGARSNEQFF
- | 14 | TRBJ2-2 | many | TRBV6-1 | TGTGCCAGCAGTGAAATACGCGGGTACGGGGAGCTGTTTTTT | CASSEIRGYGELFF